This T cell receptor beta chain appears in the sequencing data of a study of OX40 agonist ivuxolimab in advanced cancers. Study in general: Administration of intravenous ivuxolimab to patients occurred every 2 weeks at 0.01 to 10 mg/kg. Whole-study results and caveats: Low normalized T-cell clonal expansion also characterized some of the nonresponders.

TCRdb's table, derived via immunoSEQ multiplex PCR, lists solely in-frame clones and lacks some. The data show about 62,000 clones, 85% seen once. As for this clone: Its antigen is not identified.

J was trimmed by 8 bases and V by 4 bases; bases with no gene match: 9. CDR1 is SGHNT, CDR2 YYREEE, per germline (reference sequence). This CDR3 is built from 14 residues. This receptor was obtained from an adult with an advanced solid tumor such as melanoma, head and neck, liver or kidney cancer. The material sequenced was CD4+ or CD8+ T cells sorted from blood, taken in a trial of the OX40 agonist ivuxolimab. The chain recombines TRBV5-4 with TRBJ2-4, with 7 bases aligning to TRBD1. This CDR3 is CASSPDRAGDIQYF. The CDR3 bases are TGTGCCAGCAGCCCAGACAGGGCCGGGGACATTCAGTACTTC.